The rows below give T cell receptor beta chains drawn from one sample of a study of T-cell memory formation after mild COVID-19. TCRdb fed the 5' RACE reads into MiXCR, producing one record per CDR3 protein. This sample has 350,000 to 450,000 distinct CDR3 sequences, with around 28% found just once. What was sequenced was PBMCs or a T cell subset sorted from them (not recorded which). Receptors were obtained from an adult woman who had mild COVID-19 (a few samples of this study predate the infection). Cell type and time point are not known. The CDR3 runs from the conserved cysteine through the conserved F or W. D genes are given only for firm matches. The listing skips clone size in some rows; elsewhere it reads once, few, many or a size class.

TRBV24-1	-	TRBJ1-2	-	CATSGGGRGVYGYTF	TGTGCCACCAGTGGGGGCGGACGGGGCGTCTATGGCTACACCTTC
TRBV3-1	-	TRBJ1-1	-	CASSHGSPTEAFF	TGTGCCAGCAGCCATGGGAGTCCCACTGAAGCTTTCTTT
TRBV7-6	-	TRBJ2-1	-	CASSLAYGRSGVEQFF	TGTGCCAGCAGCTTAGCGTACGGACGGAGTGGGGTTGAGCAGTTCTTC
TRBV7-9	few	TRBJ2-3	TRBD1	CASSWRTGGYDTQYF	TGTGCCAGCAGCTGGAGGACAGGGGGCTACGATACGCAGTATTTT
TRBV7-9	-	TRBJ2-2	TRBD2	CASSRLAGGMTTGELFF	TGTGCCAGCAGCAGACTAGCGGGAGGCATGACAACCGGGGAGCTGTTTTTT
TRBV20-1	few	TRBJ2-1	TRBD2	CSASPSGRGNEQFF	TGCAGTGCTAGCCCTAGCGGGAGGGGCAATGAGCAGTTCTTC
TRBV7-2	many	TRBJ2-5	-	CATTGRGVQTQYF	TGTGCCACGACAGGACGGGGGGTGCAGACCCAGTACTTC
TRBV20-1	few	TRBJ2-1	TRBD2	CSARDSGTSGVHNEQFF	TGCAGTGCTAGAGATTCGGGGACTAGCGGGGTGCACAATGAGCAGTTCTTC
TRBV7-8	-	TRBJ2-7	TRBD1	CASSQGGTGGYEQYF	TGTGCCAGCAGCCAGGGAGGGACAGGGGGCTACGAGCAGTACTTC
TRBV5-1	-	TRBJ2-7	TRBD2	CASSLLSGGAGAEQYF	TGCGCCAGCAGCTTGCTAAGCGGGGGGGCCGGGGCCGAGCAGTACTTC
TRBV11-1	-	TRBJ1-1	-	CASRATRVEAFF	TGTGCCAGCCGAGCAACCCGGGTTGAAGCTTTCTTT
TRBV15	few	TRBJ2-7	-	CATSFRQTTYEQYF	TGTGCCACCAGCTTTAGACAGACTACCTACGAGCAGTACTTC
TRBV13	few	TRBJ2-2	TRBD2	CASSDGLAGGKTGELFF	TGTGCCAGCAGCGATGGACTAGCGGGAGGGAAAACCGGGGAGCTGTTTTTT
TRBV7-8	-	TRBJ1-2	-	CASSSKRGDYGYTF	TGTGCCAGCAGCTCGAAACGGGGAGACTATGGCTACACCTTC
TRBV29-1	-	TRBJ1-2	-	CSVALYGYTF	TGCAGCGTAGCCTTATATGGCTACACCTTC
TRBV4-1	-	TRBJ1-1	TRBD1	CASSHSTGGTEAFF	TGCGCCAGCAGCCATTCGACAGGGGGCACTGAAGCTTTCTTT
TRBV30	-	TRBJ2-5	TRBD2	CAWRYLSGSQETQYF	TGTGCCTGGAGGTACTTGAGCGGGAGCCAAGAGACCCAGTACTTC
TRBV12-3/TRBV12-4	few	TRBJ1-1	-	CASSFGAVNTEAFF	TGTGCCAGCAGTTTCGGGGCCGTGAACACTGAAGCTTTCTTT
TRBV15	few	TRBJ1-2	-	CATSSQRGGYGYTF	TGTGCCACCAGCAGTCAGAGGGGCGGTTATGGCTACACCTTC
TRBV9	few	TRBJ2-3	-	CASSVGTGGGSTDTQYF	TGTGCCAGCAGCGTAGGGACCGGCGGGGGCAGCACAGATACGCAGTATTTT
TRBV5-1	few	TRBJ2-7	TRBD2	CASSLGLAGLTTRNEQYF	TGCGCCAGCAGCTTGGGACTAGCGGGCCTAACGACGCGAAACGAGCAGTACTTC
TRBV4-3	few	TRBJ2-7	TRBD2	CASSQDRGRSSYEQYF	TGCGCCAGCAGCCAAGACCGCGGGAGGTCCTCCTACGAGCAGTACTTC
TRBV12-3/TRBV12-4	few	TRBJ2-1	TRBD2	CASSPGSGGRNEQFF	TGTGCCAGCAGTCCAGGTAGCGGGGGTAGGAATGAGCAGTTCTTC
TRBV27	once	TRBJ1-2	-	CASSLDSRLGYTF	TGTGCCAGCAGTTTAGACAGCCGGCTTGGCTACACCTTC
TRBV5-4	few	TRBJ1-5	-	CASSLEIDNQPQHF	TGTGCCAGCAGCTTGGAAATCGACAATCAGCCCCAGCATTTT
TRBV24-1	-	TRBJ2-2	-	CATSEPTGELFF	TGTGCCACCAGTGAACCGACCGGGGAGCTGTTTTTT
TRBV7-2	-	TRBJ2-5	TRBD2	CASSLNWWEEAGGAETQYF	TGTGCCAGCAGCTTAAATTGGTGGGAGGAGGCGGGAGGCGCAGAGACCCAGTACTTC
TRBV15	-	TRBJ2-1	-	CATSGRRYNEQFF	TGTGCCACCAGCGGGAGACGGTACAATGAGCAGTTCTTC
TRBV12-3/TRBV12-4	-	TRBJ2-7	TRBD1	CASSSGQKYEQYF	TGTGCCAGCAGTTCGGGACAGAAATACGAGCAGTACTTC
TRBV2	-	TRBJ2-1	-	CASGGQSYNEQFF	TGTGCCAGCGGAGGACAGTCCTACAATGAGCAGTTCTTC
TRBV7-9	-	TRBJ2-1	-	CASSLSSVPNEQFF	TGTGCCAGCAGCTTATCTAGCGTCCCCAATGAGCAGTTCTTC
TRBV6-5	few	TRBJ1-2	-	CASSLQGYNGYTF	TGTGCCAGCAGTCTACAGGGTTACAATGGCTACACCTTC
TRBV5-5	few	TRBJ1-1	-	CASSLASGVREAFF	TGTGCCAGCAGCTTGGCTTCGGGGGTCCGTGAAGCTTTCTTT
TRBV4-2	-	TRBJ2-4	TRBD2	CASSHGGAKNIQYF	TGTGCCAGCAGCCACGGGGGGGCCAAAAACATTCAGTACTTC
TRBV19	few	TRBJ1-1	-	CASSKTSTEAFF	TGTGCCAGTAGTAAGACGAGTACTGAAGCTTTCTTT
TRBV15	-	TRBJ2-1	-	CATSSGGSTVQFF	TGTGCCACCAGCAGCGGGGGATCGACGGTTCAGTTCTTC
TRBV7-9	few	TRBJ2-1	TRBD2	CASSLYSGGPYNEQFF	TGTGCCAGCAGCTTATACTCGGGAGGGCCGTACAATGAGCAGTTCTTC
TRBV29-1	-	TRBJ2-3	TRBD2	CSVVGGGVTDTQYF	TGCAGCGTCGTCGGGGGGGGTGTCACAGATACGCAGTATTTT
TRBV3-1	-	TRBJ1-5	-	CASSLRQSGQPQHF	TGTGCCAGCAGCCTCCGACAATCCGGCCAGCCCCAGCATTTT
TRBV11-2	-	TRBJ2-1	-	CASSLGLASNEQFF	TGTGCCAGCAGCTTAGGGTTAGCCTCCAATGAGCAGTTCTTC
TRBV12-3/TRBV12-4	-	TRBJ1-6	-	CASSRRQADSPLHF	TGTGCCAGCAGTCGTCGACAGGCCGATTCACCCCTCCACTTT
TRBV12-3/TRBV12-4	-	TRBJ2-2	TRBD1	CASSIPRDRGWNTGELFF	TGTGCCAGCAGCATACCCCGGGACAGGGGGTGGAACACCGGGGAGCTGTTTTTT